This TCR beta chain was captured by sequencing in a study of OX40 agonist ivuxolimab in advanced cancers. Study information: Ivuxolimab was administered intravenously to patients at 0.01 to 10 mg/kg every 2 weeks.

General study results and limits: At 0.1-3.0 mg/kg, partial responders had clonal expansion among the lowest observed. At doses 0.1 to 3.0 mg/kg, CD4+ and CD8+ clones expanded.

Libraries were prepared by immunoSEQ multiplex PCR; TCRdb keeps only in-frame clonotypes and omits some of them. The sample lists some 86,000 clones; 80% to 95% were seen once. Concerning this clone itself: Its antigen is not known.

The sequence was obtained from an adult with an advanced solid tumor such as melanoma, head and neck, liver or kidney cancer. This material consisted of CD4+ or CD8+ T cells sorted from blood, taken in a trial of the OX40 agonist ivuxolimab.

The DNA for the CDR3 is TGTGCCAGCAGTCCGGCGGGGCGGAAGAACACTGAAGCTTTCTTT. Residues: CASSPAGRKNTEAFF. The chain links TRBV6-5 to TRBJ1-1; perhaps TRBD1 as D (5 bases). CDR3 length: 15 residues. Germline V gives CDR1 MNHEY, CDR2 SVGAGI. V lost 5 bases to trimming and J lost 1 base, with 14 bases between them.